This record looks at one T cell receptor beta chain sequence and its context. This sample is drawn from a study of blood T cells in healthy people across ages. Across the whole study: Every two T cells gave about one barcoded beta molecule via template switching.

It was with a sample-barcoded 5' primer and a J-beta primer mix that a second PCR of about 6 to 12 cycles was run. Researchers report that a template-switch adaptor with 12 random nucleotides tagged each cDNA molecule. MiXCR, applied by TCRdb to the 5' RACE reads, yields one record per CDR3 protein. The data hold about 650,000 distinct CDR3 sequences, with under 65% observed a single time. This CDR3 region has 16 residues. Germline CDR1 LNHNV, CDR2 YYDKDF (reference sequence). V gave up 3 bases and J gave up 0 bases, with 12 bases separating them. The study isolated at least 6.5 million PBMCs from each sample.

The sequenced sample was blood. This rearrangement joins TRBV15 to TRBJ2-1; D gene ambiguous. This receptor was identified in a woman of 80 years or more in good health. CDR3 in amino acids: CATSSLDTSSYNEQFF. CDR3 nucleotide sequence: TGTGCCACCAGCAGCTTAGATACGAGCTCCTACAATGAGCAGTTCTTC.